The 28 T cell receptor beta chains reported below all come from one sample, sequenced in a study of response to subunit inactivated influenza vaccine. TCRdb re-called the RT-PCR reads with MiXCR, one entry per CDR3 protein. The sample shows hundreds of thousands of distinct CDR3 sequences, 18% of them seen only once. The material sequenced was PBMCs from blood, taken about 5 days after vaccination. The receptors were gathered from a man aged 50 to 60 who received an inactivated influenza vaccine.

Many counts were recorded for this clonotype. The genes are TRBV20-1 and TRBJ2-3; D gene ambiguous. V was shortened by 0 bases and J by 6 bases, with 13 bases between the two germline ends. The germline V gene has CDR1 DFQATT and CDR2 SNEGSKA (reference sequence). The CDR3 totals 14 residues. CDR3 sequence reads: CSARDLGRSDTQYF. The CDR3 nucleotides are TGCAGTGCTAGAGATCTCGGCAGAAGCGATACGCAGTATTTT.

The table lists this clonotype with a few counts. The CDR3 region is CSAEDRDFWFF. The CDR3 nucleotides read TGCAGTGCCGAAGACAGGGATTTTTGGTTCTTC. The chain is built from TRBV20-1 and TRBJ2-1; 7 bases align to TRBD1. V dropped 6 bases and J dropped 15; count of bases not matched to a gene: 11. CDR3 size: 11 residues. Per germline, CDR1 DFQATT and CDR2 SNEGSKA (reference sequence).

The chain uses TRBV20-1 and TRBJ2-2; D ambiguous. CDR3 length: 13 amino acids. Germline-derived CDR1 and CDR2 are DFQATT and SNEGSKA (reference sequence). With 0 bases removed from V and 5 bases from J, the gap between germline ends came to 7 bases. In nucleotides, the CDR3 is TGCAGTGCTAGAGATTTTGGGACCGGGGAGCTGTTTTTT. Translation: CSARDFGTGELFF.

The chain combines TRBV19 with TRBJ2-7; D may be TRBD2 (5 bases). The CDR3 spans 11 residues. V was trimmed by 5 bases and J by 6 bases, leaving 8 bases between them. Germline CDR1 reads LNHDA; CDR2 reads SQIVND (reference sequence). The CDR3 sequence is CASSDYGEQYF. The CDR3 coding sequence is TGTGCCAGTAGTGACTACGGCGAGCAGTACTTC.

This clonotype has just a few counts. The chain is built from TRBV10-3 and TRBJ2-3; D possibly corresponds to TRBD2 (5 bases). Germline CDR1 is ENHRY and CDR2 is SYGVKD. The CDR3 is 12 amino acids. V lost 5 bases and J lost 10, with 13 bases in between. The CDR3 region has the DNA TGTGCCATCAGTCACCTGACCGGGGCGCAGTATTTT. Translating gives CAISHLTGAQYF.

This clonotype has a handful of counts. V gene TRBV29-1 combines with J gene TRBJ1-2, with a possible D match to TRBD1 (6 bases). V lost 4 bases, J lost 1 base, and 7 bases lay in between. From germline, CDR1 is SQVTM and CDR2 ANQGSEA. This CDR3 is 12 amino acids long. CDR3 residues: CSVAGDNYGYTF. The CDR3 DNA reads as TGCAGCGTTGCAGGGGATAACTATGGCTACACCTTC.

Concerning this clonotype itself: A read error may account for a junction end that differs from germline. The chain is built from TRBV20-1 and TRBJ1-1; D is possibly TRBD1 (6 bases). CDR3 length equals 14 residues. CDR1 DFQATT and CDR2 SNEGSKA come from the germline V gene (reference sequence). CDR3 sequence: CTASKGGPNTEAFF. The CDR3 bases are TGCACTGCTAGTAAGGGGGGACCGAACACTGAAGCTTTCTTT.

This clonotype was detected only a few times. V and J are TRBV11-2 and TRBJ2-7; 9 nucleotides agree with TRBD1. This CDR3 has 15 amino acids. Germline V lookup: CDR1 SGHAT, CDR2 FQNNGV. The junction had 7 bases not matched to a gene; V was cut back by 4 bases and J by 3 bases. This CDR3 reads CASSSQGARVYEQYF. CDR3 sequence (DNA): TGTGCCAGCAGCTCACAGGGGGCGCGAGTCTACGAGCAGTACTTC.

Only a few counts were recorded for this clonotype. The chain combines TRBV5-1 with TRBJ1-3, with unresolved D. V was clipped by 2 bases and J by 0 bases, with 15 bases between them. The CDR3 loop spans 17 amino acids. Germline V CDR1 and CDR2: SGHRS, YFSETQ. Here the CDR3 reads CASSLQPRQSSGNTIYF. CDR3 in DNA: TGCGCCAGCAGCTTACAGCCCCGACAAAGCTCTGGAAACACCATATATTTT.

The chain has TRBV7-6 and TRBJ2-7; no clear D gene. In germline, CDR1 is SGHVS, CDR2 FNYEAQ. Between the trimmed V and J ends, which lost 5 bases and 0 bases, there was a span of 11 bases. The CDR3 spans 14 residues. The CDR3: CASSAMVSSYEQYF. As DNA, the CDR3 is TGTGCCAGCAGCGCTATGGTCAGCTCCTACGAGCAGTACTTC.

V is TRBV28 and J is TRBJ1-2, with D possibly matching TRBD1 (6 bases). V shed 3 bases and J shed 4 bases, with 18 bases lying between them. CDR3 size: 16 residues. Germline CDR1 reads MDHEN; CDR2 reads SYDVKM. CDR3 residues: CASSLSFVEGGYGYTF. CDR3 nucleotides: TGTGCCAGCAGTTTGAGTTTCGTGGAGGGGGGCTATGGCTACACCTTC.

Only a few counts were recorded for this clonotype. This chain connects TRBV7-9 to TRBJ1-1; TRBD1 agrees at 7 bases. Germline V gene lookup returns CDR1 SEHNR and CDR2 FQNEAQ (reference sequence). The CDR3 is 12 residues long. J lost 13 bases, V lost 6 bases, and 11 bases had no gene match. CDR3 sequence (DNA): TGTGCCAGCAGTCCTACAGGGGCCAAAGATTTCTTT. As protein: CASSPTGAKDFF.

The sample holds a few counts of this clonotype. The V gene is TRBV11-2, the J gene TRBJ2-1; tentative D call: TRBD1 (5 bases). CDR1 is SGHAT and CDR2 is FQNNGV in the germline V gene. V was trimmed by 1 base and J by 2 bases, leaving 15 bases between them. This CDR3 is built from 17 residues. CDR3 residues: CASSLVPGWGTYNEQFF. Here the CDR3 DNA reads TGTGCCAGCAGCTTAGTTCCAGGCTGGGGCACCTACAATGAGCAGTTCTTC.

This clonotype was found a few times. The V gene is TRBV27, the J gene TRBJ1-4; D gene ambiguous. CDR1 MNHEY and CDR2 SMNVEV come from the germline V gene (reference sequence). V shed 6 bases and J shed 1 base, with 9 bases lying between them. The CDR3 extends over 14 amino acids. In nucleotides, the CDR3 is TGTGCCAGCAGAGCGACGGTAACTAATGAAAAACTGTTTTTT. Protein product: CASRATVTNEKLFF.

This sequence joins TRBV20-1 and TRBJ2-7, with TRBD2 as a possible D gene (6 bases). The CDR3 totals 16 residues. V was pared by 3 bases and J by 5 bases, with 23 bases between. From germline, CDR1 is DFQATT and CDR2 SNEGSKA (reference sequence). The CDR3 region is CSASLGARVAGNEQYF. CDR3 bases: TGCAGTGCTAGTCTAGGGGCGCGCGTTGCGGGGAACGAGCAGTACTTC.

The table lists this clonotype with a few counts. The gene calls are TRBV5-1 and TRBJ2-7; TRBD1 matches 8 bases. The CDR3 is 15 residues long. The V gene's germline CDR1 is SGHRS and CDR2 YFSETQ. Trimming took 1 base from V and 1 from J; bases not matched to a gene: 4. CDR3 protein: CASSLFQGASYEQYF. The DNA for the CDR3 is TGCGCCAGCAGCTTGTTTCAGGGGGCTTCCTACGAGCAGTACTTC.

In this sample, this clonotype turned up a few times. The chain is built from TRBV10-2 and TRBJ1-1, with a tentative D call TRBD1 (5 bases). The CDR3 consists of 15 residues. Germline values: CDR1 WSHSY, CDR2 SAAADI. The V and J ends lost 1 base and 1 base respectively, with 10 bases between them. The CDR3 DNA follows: TGCGCCAGCAGTGAGTTTACCGGGACGAACACTGAAGCTTTCTTT. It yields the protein CASSEFTGTNTEAFF.

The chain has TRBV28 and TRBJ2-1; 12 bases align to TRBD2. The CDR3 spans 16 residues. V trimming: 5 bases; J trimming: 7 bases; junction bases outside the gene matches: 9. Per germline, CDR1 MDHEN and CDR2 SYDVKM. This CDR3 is CASSRRRLAGVNEQFF. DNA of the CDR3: TGTGCCAGCAGTCGAAGGCGACTAGCGGGAGTTAATGAGCAGTTCTTC.

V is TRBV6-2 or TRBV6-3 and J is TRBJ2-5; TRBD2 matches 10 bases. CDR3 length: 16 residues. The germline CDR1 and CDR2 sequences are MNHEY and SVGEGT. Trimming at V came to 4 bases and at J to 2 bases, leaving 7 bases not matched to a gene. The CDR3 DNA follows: TGTGCCAGCAGTTCCCTAGCGGGGGCCTCTCAAGAGACCCAGTACTTC. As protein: CASSSLAGASQETQYF.

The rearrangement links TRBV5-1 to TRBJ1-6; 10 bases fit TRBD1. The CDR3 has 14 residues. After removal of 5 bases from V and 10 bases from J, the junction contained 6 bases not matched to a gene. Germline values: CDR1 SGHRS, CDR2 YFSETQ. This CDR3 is CASRGRQGASPLHF. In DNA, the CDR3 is TGCGCCAGCAGAGGAAGACAGGGGGCATCACCCCTCCACTTT.

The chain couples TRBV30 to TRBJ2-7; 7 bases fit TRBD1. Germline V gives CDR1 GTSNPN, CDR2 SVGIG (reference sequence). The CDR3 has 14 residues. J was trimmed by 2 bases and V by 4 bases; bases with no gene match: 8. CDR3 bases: TGTGCCTGGAATATTGAGGGGGCCACCTACGAGCAGTACTTC. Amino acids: CAWNIEGATYEQYF.

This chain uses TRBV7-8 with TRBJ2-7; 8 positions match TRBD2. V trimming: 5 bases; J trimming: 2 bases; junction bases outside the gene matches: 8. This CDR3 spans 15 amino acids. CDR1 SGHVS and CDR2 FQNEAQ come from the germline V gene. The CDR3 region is CASSTLAEPAYEQYF. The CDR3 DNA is TGTGCCAGCAGCACACTAGCGGAGCCCGCCTACGAGCAGTACTTC.

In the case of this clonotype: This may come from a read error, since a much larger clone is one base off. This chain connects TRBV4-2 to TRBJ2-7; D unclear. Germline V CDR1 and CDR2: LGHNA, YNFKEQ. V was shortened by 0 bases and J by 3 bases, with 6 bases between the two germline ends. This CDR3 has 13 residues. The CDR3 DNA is TGTGCCAGCAGCCAAGAACGAGTCTACGAGCAGTACTTC. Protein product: CASSQERVYEQYF.

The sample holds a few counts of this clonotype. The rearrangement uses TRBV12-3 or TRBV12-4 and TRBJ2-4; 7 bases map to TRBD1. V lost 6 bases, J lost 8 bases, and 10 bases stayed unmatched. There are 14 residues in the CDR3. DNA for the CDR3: TGTGCCAGCAGGCTCGAAACAGGGGCGGACATTCAGTACTTC. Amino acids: CASRLETGADIQYF.

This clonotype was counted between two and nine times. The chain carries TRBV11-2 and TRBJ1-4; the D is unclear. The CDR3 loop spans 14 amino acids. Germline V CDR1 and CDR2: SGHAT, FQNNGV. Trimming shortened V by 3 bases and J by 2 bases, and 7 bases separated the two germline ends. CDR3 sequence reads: CASSLGMTNEKLFF. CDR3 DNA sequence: TGTGCCAGCAGCTTGGGAATGACTAATGAAAAACTGTTTTTT.

The CDR3 is CASKWAQYF. The CDR3 region has the DNA TGTGCCAGCAAGTGGGCCCAGTACTTC. V is TRBV27 and J is TRBJ2-5; D is unclear. Germline values: CDR1 MNHEY, CDR2 SMNVEV (reference sequence). This CDR3 is 9 amino acids long. Trimming took off 7 bases at V and 9 bases at J, with 6 bases between the two ends.

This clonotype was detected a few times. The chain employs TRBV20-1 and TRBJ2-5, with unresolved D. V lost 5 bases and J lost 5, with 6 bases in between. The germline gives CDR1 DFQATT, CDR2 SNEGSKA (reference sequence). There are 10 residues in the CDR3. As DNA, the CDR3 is TGCAGTGCTGGGTGGGAGACCCAGTACTTC. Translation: CSAGWETQYF.

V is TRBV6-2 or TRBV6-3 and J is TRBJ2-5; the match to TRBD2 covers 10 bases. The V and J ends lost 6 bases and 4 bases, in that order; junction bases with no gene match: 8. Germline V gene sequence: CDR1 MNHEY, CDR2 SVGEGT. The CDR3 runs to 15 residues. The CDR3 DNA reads TGTGCCAGCAGGCCTAGCGGGAGACGGGGAGAGACCCAGTACTTC. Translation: CASRPSGRRGETQYF.